This TCR beta chain was observed in a study of vaccination and CD4 T cells after COVID-19. Oncomine TCR Beta short-read sequencing was applied to DNA from cultured CD4+ T cells. Genomic DNA was isolated from CD4+ T cells that had been cultured. TCRdb itself ran the PCR reads through MiXCR, one entry per CDR3 protein. The table has roughly 14,000 distinct CDR3 sequences, about half seen once. Treatment: roughly ten-day PBMC culture with coronavirus spike peptide pools or control peptides (ViraFEST assay). For ViraFEST, peptide pools expanded antigen-specific T cells, after which the TCRs were sequenced. Note on this clonotype: What it binds is not known.

CDR1 is SGHTA, CDR2 FQGTGA, per germline. The CDR3 spans 13 residues. V lost 6 bases, J lost 8 bases, and 16 bases lay in between. This TCR was recovered from a human donor who had recovered from COVID-19. Input material: CD4+ T cells from blood, cultured in vitro. The chain carries TRBV7-3 and TRBJ1-1; a weak D match, TRBD1 (5 bases). The CDR3 DNA sequence: TGTGCCAGCAGGAGGGTGGCGGACAACGAAGCTTTCTTT. Its protein product is CASRRVADNEAFF. The full variable domain, in which reference TRBV7-3 and TRBJ1-1 provide the parts outside the CDR3, is GAGVSQTPSNKVTEKGKYVELRCDPISGHTALYWYRQSLGQGPEFLIYFQGTGAADDSGLPNDRFFAVRPEGSVSTLKIQRTERGDSAVYLCASRRVADNEAFFGQGTRLTVV.